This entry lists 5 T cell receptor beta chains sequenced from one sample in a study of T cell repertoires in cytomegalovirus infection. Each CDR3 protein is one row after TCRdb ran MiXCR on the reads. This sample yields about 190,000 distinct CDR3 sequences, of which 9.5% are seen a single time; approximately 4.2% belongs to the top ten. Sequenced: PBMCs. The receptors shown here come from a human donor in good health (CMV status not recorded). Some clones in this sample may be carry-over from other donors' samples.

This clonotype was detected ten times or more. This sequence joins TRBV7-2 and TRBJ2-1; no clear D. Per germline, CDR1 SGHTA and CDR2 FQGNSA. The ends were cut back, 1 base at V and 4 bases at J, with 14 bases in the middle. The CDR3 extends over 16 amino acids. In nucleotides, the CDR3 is TGTGCCAGCAGCTTAGATATTAGTAGCCGTTACAATGAGCAGTTCTTC. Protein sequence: CASSLDISSRYNEQFF. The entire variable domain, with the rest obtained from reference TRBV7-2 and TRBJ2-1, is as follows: GAGVSQSPSNKVTEKGKDVELRCDPISGHTALYWYRQSLGQGLEFLIYFQGNSAPDKSGLPSDRFSAERTGGSVSTLTIQRTQQEDSAVYLCASSLDISSRYNEQFFGPGTRLTVL.

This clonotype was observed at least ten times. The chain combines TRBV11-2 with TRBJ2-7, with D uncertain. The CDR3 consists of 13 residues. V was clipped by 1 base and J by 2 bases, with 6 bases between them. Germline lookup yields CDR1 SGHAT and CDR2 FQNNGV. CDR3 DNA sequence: TGTGCCAGCAGCTTAGCGGAGACCTACGAGCAGTACTTC. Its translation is CASSLAETYEQYF.

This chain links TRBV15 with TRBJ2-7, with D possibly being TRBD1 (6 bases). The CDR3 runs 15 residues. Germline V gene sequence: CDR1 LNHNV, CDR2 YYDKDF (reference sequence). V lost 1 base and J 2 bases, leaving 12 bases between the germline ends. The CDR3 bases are TGTGCCACCAGCAGAGTCGGACAGTTCCCCTACGAGCAGTACTTC. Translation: CATSRVGQFPYEQYF.

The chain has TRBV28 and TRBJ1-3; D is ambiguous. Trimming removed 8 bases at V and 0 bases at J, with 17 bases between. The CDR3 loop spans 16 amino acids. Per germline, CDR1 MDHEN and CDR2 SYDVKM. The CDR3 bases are TGTGCCAGCTGCCAAAGCGGACGGCTCTCTGGAAACACCATATATTTT. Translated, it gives CASCQSGRLSGNTIYF.

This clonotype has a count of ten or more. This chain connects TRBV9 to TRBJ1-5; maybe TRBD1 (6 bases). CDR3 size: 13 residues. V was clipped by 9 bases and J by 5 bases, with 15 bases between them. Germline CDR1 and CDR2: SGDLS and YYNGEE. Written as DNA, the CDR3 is TGTGCCACCGACCAGGGGCACCATCAGCCCCAGCATTTT. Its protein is CATDQGHHQPQHF.